This T cell receptor (beta chain) derives from a study of OX40 agonist ivuxolimab in advanced cancers. Study summary: Aged roughly 20 to 79 with a mean of around 60 years, they were almost 85% male. Partial responses occurred in Three dose-escalation patients, one with hepatocellular carcinoma and two with cutaneous melanoma.

Clones were read by immunoSEQ multiplex PCR, and TCRdb kept only the in-frame ones, dropping some. The table has 9,000 to 13,000 clones, about 74% seen once; the top ten hold around 38%. The sample here was CD4+ or CD8+ T cells sorted from blood, taken in a trial of the OX40 agonist ivuxolimab. The sequence was obtained from an adult with an advanced solid tumor such as melanoma, head and neck, liver or kidney cancer.

CDR3 DNA: TGTGCCAGCAGTGAATTGGGAGGGGGCACAGATACGCAGTATTTT. It codes for CASSELGGGTDTQYF. The chain uses TRBV6-1 and TRBJ2-3; TRBD2 matches at 7 bases. The J segment lost 1 base and the V segment lost 2 bases, leaving 3 bases of the junction unmatched. CDR1 and CDR2 (germline): MNHNS, SASEGT. The CDR3 totals 15 residues.